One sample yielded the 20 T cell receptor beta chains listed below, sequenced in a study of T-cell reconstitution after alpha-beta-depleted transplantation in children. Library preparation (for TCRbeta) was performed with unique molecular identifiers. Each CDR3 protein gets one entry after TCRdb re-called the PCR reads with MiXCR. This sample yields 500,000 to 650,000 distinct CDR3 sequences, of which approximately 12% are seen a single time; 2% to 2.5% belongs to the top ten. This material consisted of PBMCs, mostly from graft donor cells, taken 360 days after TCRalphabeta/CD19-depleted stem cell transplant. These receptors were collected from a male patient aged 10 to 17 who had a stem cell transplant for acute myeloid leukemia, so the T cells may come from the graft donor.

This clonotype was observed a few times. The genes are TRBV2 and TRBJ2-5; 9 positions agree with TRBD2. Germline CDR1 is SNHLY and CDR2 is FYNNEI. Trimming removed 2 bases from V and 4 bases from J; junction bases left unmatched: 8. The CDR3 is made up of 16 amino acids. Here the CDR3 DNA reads TGTGCCAGCAGTGAATGGTCTAGCGGGGTTTCAGAGACCCAGTACTTC. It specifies CASSEWSSGVSETQYF.

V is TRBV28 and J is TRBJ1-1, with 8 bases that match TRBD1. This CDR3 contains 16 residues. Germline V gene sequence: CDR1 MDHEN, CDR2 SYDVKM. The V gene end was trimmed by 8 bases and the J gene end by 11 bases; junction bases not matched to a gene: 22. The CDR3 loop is CASGGDPGTGPFRAFF. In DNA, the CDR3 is TGTGCCAGCGGGGGGGACCCCGGGACAGGACCCTTTAGGGCTTTCTTT.

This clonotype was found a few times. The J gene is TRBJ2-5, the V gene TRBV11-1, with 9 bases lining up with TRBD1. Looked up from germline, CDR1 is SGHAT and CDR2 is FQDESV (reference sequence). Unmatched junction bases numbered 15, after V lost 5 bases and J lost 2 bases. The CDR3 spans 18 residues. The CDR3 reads CASSPLPTIDRGQETQYF. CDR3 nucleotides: TGTGCCAGCAGCCCATTGCCCACAATCGACAGGGGGCAAGAGACCCAGTACTTC. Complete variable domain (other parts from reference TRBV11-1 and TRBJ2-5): EAEVAQSPRYKITEKSQAVAFWCDPISGHATLYWYRQILGQGPELLVQFQDESVVDDSQLPKDRFSAERLKGVDSTLKIQPAELGDSAMYLCASSPLPTIDRGQETQYFGPGTRLLVL.

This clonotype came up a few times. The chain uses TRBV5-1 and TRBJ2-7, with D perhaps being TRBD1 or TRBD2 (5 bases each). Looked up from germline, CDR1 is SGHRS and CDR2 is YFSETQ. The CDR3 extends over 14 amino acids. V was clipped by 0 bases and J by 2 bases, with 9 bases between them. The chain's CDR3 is CASSLAWDAYEQYF. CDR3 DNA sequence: TGCGCCAGCAGCTTGGCCTGGGACGCCTACGAGCAGTACTTC.

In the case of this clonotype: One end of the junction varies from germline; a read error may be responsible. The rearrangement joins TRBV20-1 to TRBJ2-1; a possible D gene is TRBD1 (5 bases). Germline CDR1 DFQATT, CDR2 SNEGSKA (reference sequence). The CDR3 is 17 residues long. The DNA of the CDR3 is TGCTGTGCCAACCCCGCTACCAGCAGGGTGGTCTACAATGAGCAGTTCTTC. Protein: CCANPATSRVVYNEQFF.

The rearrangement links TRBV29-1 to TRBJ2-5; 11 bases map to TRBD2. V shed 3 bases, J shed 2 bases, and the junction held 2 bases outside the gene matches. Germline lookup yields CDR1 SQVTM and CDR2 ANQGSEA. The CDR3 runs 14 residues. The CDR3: CSVDLAGGQETQYF. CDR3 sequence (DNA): TGCAGCGTTGATCTAGCGGGAGGTCAAGAGACCCAGTACTTC.

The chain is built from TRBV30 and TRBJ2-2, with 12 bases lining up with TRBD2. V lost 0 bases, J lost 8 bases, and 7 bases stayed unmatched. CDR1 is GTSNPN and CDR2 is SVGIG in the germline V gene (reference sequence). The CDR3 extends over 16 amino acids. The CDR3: CAWSVVTSGRPGELFF. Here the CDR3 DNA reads TGTGCCTGGAGTGTTGTGACTAGCGGGAGACCTGGGGAGCTGTTTTTT.

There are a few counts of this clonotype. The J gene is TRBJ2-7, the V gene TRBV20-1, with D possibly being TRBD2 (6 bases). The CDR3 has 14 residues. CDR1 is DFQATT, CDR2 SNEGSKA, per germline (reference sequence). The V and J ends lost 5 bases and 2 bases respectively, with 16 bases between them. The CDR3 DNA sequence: TGCAGTGCTTCCCGACTAGTCGGGACCTACGAGCAGTACTTC. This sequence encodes CSASRLVGTYEQYF.

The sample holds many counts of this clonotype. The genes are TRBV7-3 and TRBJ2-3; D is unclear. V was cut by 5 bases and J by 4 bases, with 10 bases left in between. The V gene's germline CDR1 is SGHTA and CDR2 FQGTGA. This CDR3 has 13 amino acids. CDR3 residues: CASSPLVADTQYF. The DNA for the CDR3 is TGTGCCAGCAGCCCCCTTGTAGCAGATACGCAGTATTTT.

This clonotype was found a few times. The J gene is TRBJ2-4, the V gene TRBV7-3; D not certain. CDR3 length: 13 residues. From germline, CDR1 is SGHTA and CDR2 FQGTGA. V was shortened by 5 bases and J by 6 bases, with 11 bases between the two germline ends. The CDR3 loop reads CASSDPPANIQYF. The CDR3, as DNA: TGTGCCAGCAGCGATCCCCCCGCAAACATTCAGTACTTC.

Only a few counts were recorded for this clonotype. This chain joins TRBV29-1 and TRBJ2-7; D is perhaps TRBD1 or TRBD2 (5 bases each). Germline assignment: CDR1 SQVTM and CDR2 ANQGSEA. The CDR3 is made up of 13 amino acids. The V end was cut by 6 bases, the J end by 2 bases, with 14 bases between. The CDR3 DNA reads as TGCAGCGTCTCGGCTAGCAGGGCCTACGAGCAGTACTTC. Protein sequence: CSVSASRAYEQYF.

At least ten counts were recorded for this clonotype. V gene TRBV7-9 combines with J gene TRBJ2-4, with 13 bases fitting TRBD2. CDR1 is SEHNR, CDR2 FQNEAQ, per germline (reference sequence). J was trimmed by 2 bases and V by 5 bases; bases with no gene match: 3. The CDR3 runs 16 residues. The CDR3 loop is CASSPGLAGTKNIQYF. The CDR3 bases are TGTGCCAGCAGCCCGGGACTAGCGGGAACCAAAAACATTCAGTACTTC.

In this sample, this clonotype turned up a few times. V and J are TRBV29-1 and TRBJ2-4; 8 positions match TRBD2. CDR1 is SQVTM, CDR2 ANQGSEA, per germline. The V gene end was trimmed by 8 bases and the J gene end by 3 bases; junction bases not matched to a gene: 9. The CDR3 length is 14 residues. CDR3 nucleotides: TGCAGCTCCTCCACGGGGGGGGACAAAAACATTCAGTACTTC. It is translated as CSSSTGGDKNIQYF.

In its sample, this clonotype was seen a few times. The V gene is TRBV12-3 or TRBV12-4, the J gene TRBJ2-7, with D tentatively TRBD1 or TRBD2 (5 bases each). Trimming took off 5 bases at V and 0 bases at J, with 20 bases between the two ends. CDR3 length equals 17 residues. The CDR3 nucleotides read TGTGCCAGCAGTGCCGCTTTCCGGGGCATAAGCTCCTACGAGCAGTACTTC. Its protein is CASSAAFRGISSYEQYF.

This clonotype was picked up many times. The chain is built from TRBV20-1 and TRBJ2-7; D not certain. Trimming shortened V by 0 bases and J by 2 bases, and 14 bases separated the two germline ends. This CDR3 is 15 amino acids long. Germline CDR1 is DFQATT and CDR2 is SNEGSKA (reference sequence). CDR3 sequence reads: CSARDPASGPYEQYF. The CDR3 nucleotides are TGCAGTGCTAGAGATCCGGCCTCCGGGCCCTACGAGCAGTACTTC.

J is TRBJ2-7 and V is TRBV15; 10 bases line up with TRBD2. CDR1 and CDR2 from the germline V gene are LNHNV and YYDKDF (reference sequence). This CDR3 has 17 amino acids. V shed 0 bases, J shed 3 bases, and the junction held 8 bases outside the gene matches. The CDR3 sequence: CATSRDRRRLAGYEQYF. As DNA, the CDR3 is TGTGCCACCAGCAGAGATCGAAGGAGACTAGCGGGCTACGAGCAGTACTTC.

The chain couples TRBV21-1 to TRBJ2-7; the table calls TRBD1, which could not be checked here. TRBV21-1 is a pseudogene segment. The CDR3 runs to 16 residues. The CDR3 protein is CASSKDQDRGRHEQYF. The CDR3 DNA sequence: TGTGCCAGCAGCAAAGATCAGGACAGGGGGCGTCACGAGCAGTACTTC.

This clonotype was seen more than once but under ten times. In DNA form, the CDR3 reads TGTGCCTGGAGTCTGGGACAGGTTATGACCGGGGAGCTGTTTTTT. This encodes CAWSLGQVMTGELFF. The chain has TRBV30 and TRBJ2-2; 8 nucleotides align to TRBD1. V dropped 2 bases and J dropped 5; count of bases not matched to a gene: 7. The CDR3 is 15 amino acids. Germline values: CDR1 GTSNPN, CDR2 SVGIG (reference sequence).

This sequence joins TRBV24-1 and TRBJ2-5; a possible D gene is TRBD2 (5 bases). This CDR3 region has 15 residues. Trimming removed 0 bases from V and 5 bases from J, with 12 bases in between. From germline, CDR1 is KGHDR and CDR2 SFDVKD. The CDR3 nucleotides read TGTGCCACCAGTGATTTGAGCGGTTCGGGGGAGACCCAGTACTTC. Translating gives CATSDLSGSGETQYF.

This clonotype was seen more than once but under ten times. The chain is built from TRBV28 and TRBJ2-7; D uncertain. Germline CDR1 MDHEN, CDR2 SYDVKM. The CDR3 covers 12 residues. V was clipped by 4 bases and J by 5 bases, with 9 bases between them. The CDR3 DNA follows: TGTGCCAGCAGTTCCCGGCCCAACGAGCAGTACTTC. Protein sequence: CASSSRPNEQYF.